Below are 31 T cell receptor beta chains sequenced from a single sample in a study of cytomegalovirus exposure and HLA in healthy donors. Method: immunoSEQ multiplex PCR; TCRdb's copy keeps in-frame clones and lacks some. There are 170,000 or so clones in the sample; around 85% occur only once, and about a sixth lies in the top ten. The sequenced sample consisted of PBMCs. The receptors derive from a man aged 18 to 29 in good health and CMV-seropositive.

The V call is TRBV9, the J call TRBJ1-2; 7 positions agree with TRBD1. Per the germline V gene, CDR1 is SGDLS and CDR2 is YYNGEE. This CDR3 region has 16 residues. The V segment lost 3 bases and the J segment 1 base; nucleotides outside the gene matches: 9. The CDR3 loop reads CASSGGEGGFNYGYTF. The CDR3 DNA follows: TGTGCCAGCAGCGGAGGGGAAGGGGGCTTTAACTATGGCTACACCTTC.

V usage is TRBV11-3 and J usage is TRBJ2-7, with 9 nucleotides matching TRBD1. CDR3 length: 14 residues. Per the germline V gene, CDR1 is SGHNT and CDR2 is YENEEA. Trimming cost V 5 bases and J 9 bases; bases outside gene matches: 11. CDR3 residues: CASSRPGQGFGQYF. The CDR3 nucleotides read TGTGCCAGCAGCCGGCCGGGACAGGGATTCGGGCAGTACTTC.

This clone was counted a few times. The chain joins TRBV2 to TRBJ1-2; D is undetermined. Trimming cost V 4 bases and J 12 bases, with 12 bases left between them. Germline V gives CDR1 SNHLY, CDR2 FYNNEI. The CDR3 runs 11 residues. CDR3 bases: TGTGCCAGCAGTGTGGCGGCCCAAAACACCTTC. Its translation: CASSVAAQNTF.

This clone was found a few times. The genes are TRBV9 and TRBJ2-5; D is uncertain. V lost 0 bases to trimming and J lost 5 bases, with 8 bases between them. This CDR3 comprises 13 residues. Germline CDR1 and CDR2: SGDLS and YYNGEE. Here the CDR3 reads CASSVGSYETQYF. DNA of the CDR3: TGTGCCAGCAGCGTAGGGAGCTATGAGACCCAGTACTTC.

This chain joins TRBV7-9 and TRBJ2-1; possibly TRBD2 for D (6 bases). V dropped 7 bases and J dropped 4 bases, with 17 bases sitting between them. The germline gives CDR1 SEHNR, CDR2 FQNEAQ (reference sequence). This CDR3 is built from 15 residues. The CDR3, as DNA: TGTGCCAGCACCCCAAAGGCGGGGAAATACAATGAGCAGTTCTTC. Its protein product is CASTPKAGKYNEQFF.

In this sample, this clone turned up a few times. The V gene is TRBV6-5, the J gene TRBJ1-1; D perhaps matches TRBD1 (5 bases). Between the trimmed V and J ends, which lost 2 bases and 4 bases, there was a span of 8 bases. The germline CDR1 and CDR2 sequences are MNHEY and SVGAGI. The CDR3 runs 13 residues. CDR3 residues: CASSYGQTTEAFF. The DNA of the CDR3 is TGTGCCAGCAGTTACGGACAAACCACTGAAGCTTTCTTT.

V gene TRBV6-5 combines with J gene TRBJ2-7; 11 nucleotides line up with TRBD1. Per the germline V gene, CDR1 is MNHEY and CDR2 is SVGAGI. With V trimmed by 5 bases and J by 7 bases, 1 base remained unmatched. This CDR3 has 12 amino acids. CDR3 DNA: TGTGCCAGCAGTGGGACAGGGGGGGAGCAGTACTTC. Translating it yields CASSGTGGEQYF.

V is TRBV30 and J is TRBJ2-7, with D unresolved. Looked up from germline, CDR1 is GTSNPN and CDR2 is SVGIG (reference sequence). The CDR3 runs to 15 residues. V was pared by 4 bases and J by 1 base, with 17 bases between. CDR3 DNA sequence: TGTGCCTGGAAGCAAAGGCAGAGGAGTTCCTACGAGCAGTACTTC. Translating gives CAWKQRQRSSYEQYF.

The chain uses TRBV19 and TRBJ1-1; TRBD1 aligns across 9 bases. CDR1 LNHDA and CDR2 SQIVND come from the germline V gene (reference sequence). V gave up 5 bases and J gave up 0 bases; unmatched junction bases: 4. The CDR3 is made up of 15 amino acids. This CDR3 reads CASSWRTGVNTEAFF. Here the CDR3 DNA reads TGTGCCAGTAGTTGGCGGACAGGGGTGAACACTGAAGCTTTCTTT.

The count of this clone is one. J is TRBJ2-3 and V is TRBV9; 12 bases line up with TRBD2. The CDR3 covers 17 residues. Germline lookup yields CDR1 SGDLS and CDR2 YYNGEE. J lost 4 bases, V lost 2 bases, and 8 bases had no gene match. The CDR3 DNA follows: TGTGCCAGCAGCGTGGGCCTAGCGGGGGGGAGTCCAGATACGCAGTATTTT. Translated: CASSVGLAGGSPDTQYF.

The J gene is TRBJ2-3, the V gene TRBV5-4; the D is unclear. Germline-derived CDR1 and CDR2 are SGHNT and YYREEE (reference sequence). The V end lost 2 bases, the J end lost 6 bases, and 13 bases lay between the germline ends. CDR3 length: 14 amino acids. The CDR3 nucleotides are TGTGCCAGCAGCTTTCTTCGGTCGTTGGATACGCAGTATTTT. Encoded protein: CASSFLRSLDTQYF.

This sequence joins TRBV28 and TRBJ2-7; unclear D gene. Germline V CDR1 and CDR2: MDHEN, SYDVKM. The CDR3 contains 13 residues. The V end lost 4 bases, the J end lost 2 bases, and 9 bases lay between the germline ends. CDR3 coding DNA: TGTGCCAGCAGTTCCACTGCAACCTACGAGCAGTACTTC. Protein sequence: CASSSTATYEQYF.

The CDR3 nucleotides are TGCGCCAGCAGCCCGGGGGGGGGCGCTGACTATGGCTACACCTTC. Translating gives CASSPGGGADYGYTF. The chain combines TRBV5-1 with TRBJ1-2; TRBD1 is a possible D gene (6 bases). Per germline, CDR1 SGHRS and CDR2 YFSETQ. V was pared by 4 bases and J by 3 bases, with 16 bases between. This CDR3 is 15 amino acids long.

This chain joins TRBV4-1 and TRBJ1-1; 7 bases are a match to TRBD1. Germline trimming cut 7 bases from V and 6 bases from J; bases unmatched to any gene: 8. This CDR3 has 13 residues. From germline, CDR1 is MGHRA and CDR2 YSYEKL. CDR3 DNA sequence: TGCGCCAGCAAGGGTGGAGGGGGCGCTGAAGCTTTCTTT. It translates to CASKGGGGAEAFF.

The chain is built from TRBV5-6 and TRBJ2-7; 8 positions match TRBD2. V trimming: 4 bases; J trimming: 3 bases; junction bases outside the gene matches: 9. The CDR3 extends over 15 amino acids. Germline V gene data show CDR1 as SGHDT and CDR2 as YYEEEE. CDR3: CASSGKRESFYEQYF. CDR3 DNA: TGTGCCAGCAGCGGTAAGCGGGAGTCATTCTACGAGCAGTACTTC. The full variable domain, in which reference TRBV5-6 and TRBJ2-7 provide the parts outside the CDR3, is DAGVTQSPTHLIKTRGQQVTLRCSPKSGHDTVSWYQQALGQGPQFIFQYYEEEERQRGNFPDRFSGHQFPNYSSELNVNALLLGDSALYLCASSGKRESFYEQYFGPGTRLTVT.

The rearrangement joins TRBV4-1 to TRBJ2-1; D is undetermined. Germline assignment: CDR1 MGHRA and CDR2 YSYEKL. V was trimmed by 0 bases and J by 12 bases, leaving 15 bases between them. This CDR3 has 14 amino acids. This chain's CDR3 is CASSQDGPLVPQFF. The CDR3 bases are TGCGCCAGCAGCCAAGATGGGCCCCTTGTCCCGCAGTTCTTC.

The chain couples TRBV28 to TRBJ1-1; the match to TRBD1 covers 7 bases. Germline CDR1 MDHEN, CDR2 SYDVKM. J lost 7 bases, V lost 5 bases, and 7 bases had no gene match. This CDR3 spans 13 amino acids. CDR3 amino acids: CASSLAQGSEAFF. For the CDR3, the DNA is TGTGCCAGCAGTCTCGCACAGGGGAGTGAAGCTTTCTTT.

V usage is TRBV27 and J usage is TRBJ2-6, with a possible D match to TRBD2 (5 bases). Germline CDR1 and CDR2: MNHEY and SMNVEV (reference sequence). This CDR3 contains 15 residues. V lost 2 bases and J 4 bases, leaving 9 bases between the germline ends. CDR3 residues: CASSLEGAGANVLTF. CDR3 in DNA: TGTGCCAGCAGTTTAGAGGGAGCCGGGGCCAACGTCCTGACTTTC.

This clone was seen just once. The V gene is TRBV5-4, the J gene TRBJ1-1; 12 bases fit TRBD1. This CDR3 is 15 amino acids long. Trimming at V came to 3 bases and at J to 6 bases, leaving 6 bases not matched to a gene. Germline values: CDR1 SGHNT, CDR2 YYREEE (reference sequence). The chain's CDR3 is CASSSGDRGRAEAFF. The CDR3 region has the DNA TGTGCCAGCAGCTCGGGGGACAGGGGGCGCGCTGAAGCTTTCTTT.

This clone has just one count. The V call is TRBV7-6, the J call TRBJ2-1, with 9 bases matching TRBD1. Germline V gene data show CDR1 as SGHVS and CDR2 as FNYEAQ. The CDR3 spans 16 residues. With V trimmed by 5 bases and J by 4 bases, 9 bases remained unmatched. The DNA of the CDR3 is TGTGCCAGCAGCGGAACAGGGGGCAGTGGATACAATGAGCAGTTCTTC. Translating gives CASSGTGGSGYNEQFF.

This chain uses TRBV5-1 with TRBJ2-7, with 11 bases aligning to TRBD1. The V and J ends lost 4 bases and 0 bases, in that order; junction bases with no gene match: 6. The CDR3 totals 16 residues. Germline values: CDR1 SGHRS, CDR2 YFSETQ. CDR3 sequence (DNA): TGCGCCAGCAGCCCCTATGGGACAGGGGGCTCCTACGAGCAGTACTTC. This encodes CASSPYGTGGSYEQYF.

V and J are TRBV27 and TRBJ1-1, with D tentatively TRBD1 (6 bases). Per the germline V gene, CDR1 is MNHEY and CDR2 is SMNVEV (reference sequence). V lost 5 bases and J 0 bases, leaving 10 bases between the germline ends. This CDR3 has 14 amino acids. The CDR3 nucleotides are TGTGCCAGCAGTCCAGGGACATTGAACACTGAAGCTTTCTTT. It is translated as CASSPGTLNTEAFF.

The chain recombines TRBV30 with TRBJ1-2; D gene unclear. Trimming left V 3 bases short and J 0 bases short, with 8 bases between. Per the germline V gene, CDR1 is GTSNPN and CDR2 is SVGIG (reference sequence). CDR3 length equals 13 residues. CDR3 loop: CAWSSAPNYGYTF. As DNA, the CDR3 is TGTGCCTGGAGCAGTGCCCCTAACTATGGCTACACCTTC.

The chain couples TRBV30 to TRBJ2-5; 11 nucleotides align to TRBD2. Trimming cost V 4 bases and J 2 bases; bases outside gene matches: 6. The CDR3 runs to 15 residues. Per germline, CDR1 GTSNPN and CDR2 SVGIG (reference sequence). DNA for the CDR3: TGTGCCTGGACCTTAGCGGGAGGGCTTCAAGAGACCCAGTACTTC. Translated: CAWTLAGGLQETQYF. The whole variable domain, remainder taken from reference TRBV30 and TRBJ2-5, is SQTIHQWPATLVQPVGSPLSLECTVEGTSNPNLYWYRQAAGRGLQLLFYSVGIGQISSEVPQNLSASRPQDRQFILSSKKLLLSDSGFYLCAWTLAGGLQETQYFGPGTRLLVL.

The chain has TRBV7-6 and TRBJ2-3; tentatively, D is TRBD1 (6 bases). This CDR3 comprises 16 residues. V was trimmed by 1 base and J by 4 bases, leaving 15 bases between them. CDR1 is SGHVS and CDR2 is FNYEAQ in the germline V gene. CDR3 protein: CASSLVARRGSDTQYF. DNA of the CDR3: TGTGCCAGCAGCTTAGTTGCCAGAAGGGGGTCAGATACGCAGTATTTT. The full variable domain, with the rest looked up from reference TRBV7-6 and TRBJ2-3, is GAGVSQSPRYKVTKRGQDVALRCDPISGHVSLYWYRQALGQGPEFLTYFNYEAQQDKSGLPNDRFSAERPEGSISTLTIQRTEQRDSAMYRCASSLVARRGSDTQYFGPGTRLTVL.

The chain has TRBV28 and TRBJ1-2, with TRBD1 as a possible D gene (6 bases). Trimming pared 6 bases from V and 8 bases from J, leaving 16 bases between. The CDR3 totals 13 residues. CDR1 MDHEN and CDR2 SYDVKM come from the germline V gene. CDR3 DNA: TGTGCCAGCAGCCTCGGCCGGGACAACGGCTACACCTTC. It is translated as CASSLGRDNGYTF.

The chain links TRBV5-1 to TRBJ2-1; TRBD2 matches 15 bases. V lost 3 bases, J lost 8 bases, and 3 bases stayed unmatched. CDR1 and CDR2 from the germline V gene are SGHRS and YFSETQ. This CDR3 comprises 15 residues. DNA for the CDR3: TGCGCCAGCAGCTGGACTAGCGGGGGGGCTCATGAGCAGTTCTTC. Translation: CASSWTSGGAHEQFF.

The count of this clone is one. The V gene is TRBV28, the J gene TRBJ2-1; TRBD2 is a possible D gene (5 bases). Germline CDR1 reads MDHEN; CDR2 reads SYDVKM. The CDR3 spans 13 residues. V was clipped by 3 bases and J by 12 bases, with 15 bases between them. The CDR3 DNA follows: TGTGCCAGCAGTTTTGAGCAGTACGGGGTGCAGTTCTTC. As protein: CASSFEQYGVQFF.

This clone came up once. The V call is TRBV7-8, the J call TRBJ2-1; 11 nucleotides align to TRBD2. Germline V lookup: CDR1 SGHVS, CDR2 FQNEAQ. The CDR3 totals 15 residues. V was clipped by 2 bases and J by 9 bases; unmatched bases: 6. This chain's CDR3 is CASSLIAGGLSEQFF. In DNA form, the CDR3 reads TGTGCCAGCAGCTTAATAGCGGGGGGGCTTTCTGAGCAGTTCTTC.

This chain connects TRBV5-1 to TRBJ2-2; TRBD2 matches 11 bases. The V and J ends lost 3 bases and 2 bases, in that order; junction bases with no gene match: 3. The CDR3 runs to 16 residues. The germline V gene has CDR1 SGHRS and CDR2 YFSETQ. The CDR3 region has the DNA TGCGCCAGCAGCTCTACTAGCGGGGGAAACACCGGGGAGCTGTTTTTT. Amino acid sequence: CASSSTSGGNTGELFF. Full variable domain (missing parts from reference TRBV5-1 and TRBJ2-2): KAGVTQTPRYLIKTRGQQVTLSCSPISGHRSVSWYQQTPGQGLQFLFEYFSETQRNKGNFPGRFSGRQFSNSRSEMNVSTLELGDSALYLCASSSTSGGNTGELFFGEGSRLTVL.

V usage is TRBV27 and J usage is TRBJ2-1; TRBD2 agrees at 7 bases. The CDR3 has 16 amino acids. The trim removed 3 bases at V and 0 bases at J, leaving 5 bases unmatched. Germline V gene lookup returns CDR1 MNHEY and CDR2 SMNVEV (reference sequence). The CDR3 bases are TGTGCCAGCAGTTTGGTCGCGGGAGTCTCCTACAATGAGCAGTTCTTC. Protein sequence: CASSLVAGVSYNEQFF.